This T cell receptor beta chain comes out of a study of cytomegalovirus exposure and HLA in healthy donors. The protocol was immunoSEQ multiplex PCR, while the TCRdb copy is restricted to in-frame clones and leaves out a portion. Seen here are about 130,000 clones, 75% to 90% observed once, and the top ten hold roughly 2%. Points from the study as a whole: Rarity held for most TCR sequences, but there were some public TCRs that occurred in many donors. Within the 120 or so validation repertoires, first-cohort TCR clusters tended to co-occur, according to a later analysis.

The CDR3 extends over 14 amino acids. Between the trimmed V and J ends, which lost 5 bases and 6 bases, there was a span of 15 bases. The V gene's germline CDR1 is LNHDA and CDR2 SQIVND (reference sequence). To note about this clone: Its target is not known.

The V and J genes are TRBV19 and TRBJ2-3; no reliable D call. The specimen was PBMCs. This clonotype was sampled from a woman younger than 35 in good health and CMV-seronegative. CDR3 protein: CASSAVLNGDTQYF. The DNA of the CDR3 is TGTGCCAGTAGTGCGGTACTCAATGGTGATACGCAGTATTTT.